What follows is one TCR beta chain and its context. The data derive from a study of technical replicates of blood from a few donors. Clones were read by immunoSEQ multiplex PCR, and TCRdb kept only the in-frame ones, dropping some. The data contain approximately 75,000 clones, nearly 97% of them singletons. The V and J ends lost 9 bases and 4 bases, in that order; junction bases with no gene match: 3. Germline V gene lookup returns CDR1 SGHNT and CDR2 YENEEA. The CDR3 has 11 amino acids. Input material: T cells isolated from PBMCs. The rearrangement links TRBV11-3 to TRBJ2-7; 7 nucleotides match TRBD1. The TCR comes from a human donor in good health. CDR3 DNA: TGTGCCAGGGACAGGAAATACGAGCAGTACTTC. It codes for CARDRKYEQYF.